These T cell receptor beta chains were read from a single sample in a study of shared clonotypes between healthy human individuals. Some clones are missing from TCRdb's copy, which holds only in-frame ones; the method was immunoSEQ multiplex PCR. Of 2.5 million or so clones in the sample, roughly nine tenths were seen once. The specimen was naive CD4+ T cells sorted from blood. These receptors were collected from a man aged 18 to 35 in good health. Each CDR3 is given with its conserved first and last residue. A D gene is named only where the DNA matches it firmly. The listing skips clone size in some rows; elsewhere it reads once, few, many or a size class.

v_call: TRBV21-1
clone_size: NA
d_call: NA
j_call: TRBJ2-3
cdr3_nt: TGTGCCAGCAGCAATCCAGCGGGTCGGACGCAGTATTTT
cdr3_aa: CASSNPAGRTQYF

v_call: TRBV5-5
clone_size: NA
d_call: NA
j_call: TRBJ2-7
cdr3_nt: TGTGCCAGCAGCTTGGTTCTGCGAAAAAGCTCCTACGAGCAGTACTTC
cdr3_aa: CASSLVLRKSSYEQYF

v_call: TRBV5-6
clone_size: NA
d_call: NA
j_call: TRBJ1-1
cdr3_nt: TGTGCCAGCAGCTTGGAAAAGGGGGGAAGGGATGCTTTCTTT
cdr3_aa: CASSLEKGGRDAFF

v_call: TRBV12-2
clone_size: NA
d_call: NA
j_call: TRBJ2-2
cdr3_nt: TGTGCAAGTCGCTTGCAAGCGGGGGAGAACACCGGGGAGCTGTTTTTT
cdr3_aa: CASRLQAGENTGELFF

v_call: TRBV10-3
clone_size: NA
d_call: TRBD1
j_call: TRBJ1-4
cdr3_nt: TGTGCCAGCCATCAGGGGGCGGATGAAAAACTGTTTTTT
cdr3_aa: CASHQGADEKLFF

v_call: TRBV6-1
clone_size: NA
d_call: NA
j_call: TRBJ2-1
cdr3_nt: TGTGCCAGCAGTGAATGGCGTGAGCAGTTCTTC
cdr3_aa: CASSEWREQFF

v_call: TRBV15
clone_size: NA
d_call: TRBD2
j_call: TRBJ2-3
cdr3_nt: TGTGCCACCAGCAGCGGGACTAGCGGAAGCACAGATACGCAGTATTTT
cdr3_aa: CATSSGTSGSTDTQYF

v_call: TRBV2
clone_size: NA
d_call: NA
j_call: TRBJ1-2
cdr3_nt: TGTGCCAGCAGTGAAGACGTGCCGGCCTATGGCTACACCTTC
cdr3_aa: CASSEDVPAYGYTF

v_call: TRBV11-2
clone_size: NA
d_call: NA
j_call: TRBJ1-3
cdr3_nt: TGTGCCAGCAGCTTCTACAGGGAAACGACCATATATTTT
cdr3_aa: CASSFYRETTIYF

v_call: TRBV5-4
clone_size: NA
d_call: NA
j_call: TRBJ1-1
cdr3_nt: TGTGCCAGCAGAAATAGCCTCGGGGATCAAGAAGCTTTCTTT
cdr3_aa: CASRNSLGDQEAFF

v_call: TRBV5-5
clone_size: NA
d_call: NA
j_call: TRBJ2-7
cdr3_nt: TGTGCCAGCAGCTTGGTAGGGGGCGAGCAGTACTTC
cdr3_aa: CASSLVGGEQYF

v_call: TRBV21-1
clone_size: NA
d_call: NA
j_call: TRBJ2-4
cdr3_nt: TGTGCCAGCAGCCGAGAACCGGGACAGGGGGCCAAAAACATTCAGTACTTC
cdr3_aa: CASSREPGQGAKNIQYF

v_call: TRBV4-1
clone_size: NA
d_call: NA
j_call: TRBJ1-2
cdr3_nt: TGCGCCAGCAGCCAAGTACTCTACCTTCGGGACTCAAGAGGGAGCCATGGCTACACCTTC
cdr3_aa: CASSQVLYLRDSRGSHGYTF

v_call: TRBV10-3
clone_size: NA
d_call: NA
j_call: TRBJ2-3
cdr3_nt: TGTGCCATCAGTGAACCAGATACGCAGTATTTT
cdr3_aa: CAISEPDTQYF

v_call: TRBV6-6
clone_size: NA
d_call: NA
j_call: TRBJ1-1
cdr3_nt: TGTGCCAGCAGTCCGGGACGCGGCTTGAACACTGAAGCTTTCTTT
cdr3_aa: CASSPGRGLNTEAFF

v_call: TRBV9
clone_size: NA
d_call: TRBD2
j_call: TRBJ2-1
cdr3_nt: TGTGCCAGCAGCGCCAGCGGGGGGTTCGATGAGCAGTTCTTC
cdr3_aa: CASSASGGFDEQFF

v_call: TRBV6-5
clone_size: NA
d_call: NA
j_call: TRBJ1-2
cdr3_nt: TGTGCCAGCAGTTACAGGCTGGGAAATGGCTACACCTTC
cdr3_aa: CASSYRLGNGYTF

v_call: TRBV6-5
clone_size: NA
d_call: NA
j_call: TRBJ1-2
cdr3_nt: TGTGCCAGCACCTCAAACGGAGGGAATGGCTACACCTTC
cdr3_aa: CASTSNGGNGYTF

v_call: TRBV18
clone_size: few
d_call: NA
j_call: TRBJ2-7
cdr3_nt: TGTGCCAGCTCACCACAACAGGGTACCCACGAGCAGTACTTC
cdr3_aa: CASSPQQGTHEQYF

v_call: TRBV7-9
clone_size: NA
d_call: NA
j_call: TRBJ1-1
cdr3_nt: TGTGCCAGCAGCCCCCTGGCCCCTTTAAAGAACACTGAAGCTTTCTTT
cdr3_aa: CASSPLAPLKNTEAFF

v_call: TRBV11-1
clone_size: NA
d_call: TRBD1
j_call: TRBJ1-1
cdr3_nt: TGTGCCAGCAGCTTATTGGACAGGCTTAACACTGAAGCTTTCTTT
cdr3_aa: CASSLLDRLNTEAFF

v_call: TRBV25-1
clone_size: NA
d_call: TRBD1
j_call: TRBJ1-3
cdr3_nt: TGTGCCAGCACCTCACGACAGGGGGCTGGAAACACCATATATTTT
cdr3_aa: CASTSRQGAGNTIYF

v_call: TRBV6-5
clone_size: NA
d_call: TRBD1
j_call: TRBJ2-7
cdr3_nt: TGTGCCAGTGGACAGGGGCGCGAGCAGTACTTC
cdr3_aa: CASGQGREQYF

v_call: TRBV7-2
clone_size: NA
d_call: TRBD1
j_call: TRBJ1-2
cdr3_nt: TGTGCCAGCAGCCCGAATTCTTGGGACAGATACGTCTACACCTTC
cdr3_aa: CASSPNSWDRYVYTF

v_call: TRBV2
clone_size: NA
d_call: TRBD2
j_call: TRBJ2-7
cdr3_nt: TGTGCCAGCAGGTATCCCGGGACAGCAAGGAACCCGGGACTAGCAAGTGCCGAGCAGTACTTC
cdr3_aa: CASRYPGTARNPGLASAEQYF

v_call: TRBV4-1
clone_size: NA
d_call: NA
j_call: TRBJ2-2
cdr3_nt: TGCGCCAGCAGCCCAGGATCCGGGGAGCTGTTTTTT
cdr3_aa: CASSPGSGELFF

v_call: TRBV2
clone_size: NA
d_call: NA
j_call: TRBJ1-1
cdr3_nt: TGTGCCAGCACTGGACCCGGGTCTGTTGTCCCTGAAGCTTTCTTT
cdr3_aa: CASTGPGSVVPEAFF

v_call: TRBV5-1
clone_size: once
d_call: NA
j_call: TRBJ1-4
cdr3_nt: TGCGCCAGCAGCTCGGGCACTAATGAAAAACTGTTTTTT
cdr3_aa: CASSSGTNEKLFF

v_call: TRBV6-1
clone_size: NA
d_call: NA
j_call: TRBJ1-3
cdr3_nt: TGTGCCAGCAATCCCTCTGGGAGCTCTGGAAACACCATATATTTT
cdr3_aa: CASNPSGSSGNTIYF

v_call: TRBV7-2
clone_size: NA
d_call: NA
j_call: TRBJ1-1
cdr3_nt: TGTGCCAGCAGCTGGTACGCTGAAGCTTTCTTT
cdr3_aa: CASSWYAEAFF

v_call: TRBV6-5
clone_size: NA
d_call: TRBD1
j_call: TRBJ2-4
cdr3_nt: TGTGCCAGCAGTTACAGGCAGGGGGCGGTGGACATTCAGTACTTC
cdr3_aa: CASSYRQGAVDIQYF

v_call: TRBV5-1
clone_size: NA
d_call: NA
j_call: TRBJ2-5
cdr3_nt: TGCGCCAGCAGCTTGACCGGGAGAGAAGAGACCCAGTACTTC
cdr3_aa: CASSLTGREETQYF

v_call: TRBV2
clone_size: NA
d_call: TRBD1
j_call: TRBJ1-5
cdr3_nt: TGTGCCAGCAGCTGGGACAGAGGTCAGCCCCAGCATTTT
cdr3_aa: CASSWDRGQPQHF

v_call: TRBV7-2
clone_size: NA
d_call: NA
j_call: TRBJ1-3
cdr3_nt: TGTGCCAGCAGCCTGGCGACGGGGGGTGGTAACACCATATATTTT
cdr3_aa: CASSLATGGGNTIYF

v_call: TRBV7-3
clone_size: NA
d_call: NA
j_call: TRBJ1-5
cdr3_nt: TGTGCCAGCAGCTTCAGGATGGATCAGCCCCAGCATTTT
cdr3_aa: CASSFRMDQPQHF

v_call: TRBV5-4
clone_size: NA
d_call: NA
j_call: TRBJ1-2
cdr3_nt: TGTGCCAGCAGCTTGGTTTCAGCCAACTATGGCTACACCTTC
cdr3_aa: CASSLVSANYGYTF

v_call: TRBV6-5
clone_size: NA
d_call: NA
j_call: TRBJ2-5
cdr3_nt: TGTGCCAGCAGATTACACTTGACTAGTGAGGAGACCCAGTACTTC
cdr3_aa: CASRLHLTSEETQYF

v_call: TRBV14
clone_size: NA
d_call: NA
j_call: TRBJ2-7
cdr3_nt: TGTGCCAGCAGCCGAACTTCCGGGACCCCGACCTCCGAGCAGTACTTC
cdr3_aa: CASSRTSGTPTSEQYF

v_call: TRBV2
clone_size: NA
d_call: TRBD1
j_call: TRBJ2-2
cdr3_nt: TGTGCCAGCAACCCGGGACAGGGTTACGGGGAGCTGTTTTTT
cdr3_aa: CASNPGQGYGELFF

v_call: TRBV5-1
clone_size: NA
d_call: NA
j_call: TRBJ2-5
cdr3_nt: TGCGCCAGCAGCTTGGCCAAGGATGGGAGGCAGGGAGCGTTGGAGACCCAGTACTTC
cdr3_aa: CASSLAKDGRQGALETQYF

v_call: TRBV6-5
clone_size: NA
d_call: TRBD1
j_call: TRBJ2-5
cdr3_nt: TGTGCCAGCAGTTACATCGGGACAGGGGGAGAGACCCAGTACTTC
cdr3_aa: CASSYIGTGGETQYF

v_call: TRBV5-7
clone_size: NA
d_call: NA
j_call: TRBJ1-5
cdr3_nt: TGTGCCAGCAGCTTGGTGGTGGACACGTATAGCAATCAGCCCCAGCATTTT
cdr3_aa: CASSLVVDTYSNQPQHF

v_call: TRBV18
clone_size: few
d_call: NA
j_call: TRBJ2-7
cdr3_nt: TGTGCCAGCTCACCCTCCTTTGTGGTGAGCTCCTACGAGCAGTACTTC
cdr3_aa: CASSPSFVVSSYEQYF

v_call: TRBV20-1
clone_size: NA
d_call: NA
j_call: TRBJ2-7
cdr3_nt: TGCAGTGCTAGAGATTACTACGAGCAGTACTTC
cdr3_aa: CSARDYYEQYF

v_call: TRBV15
clone_size: NA
d_call: NA
j_call: TRBJ1-5
cdr3_nt: TGTGCCACCAGCAGAGGCCCAGCCCAGCCCCAGCATTTT
cdr3_aa: CATSRGPAQPQHF

v_call: TRBV6-4
clone_size: NA
d_call: NA
j_call: TRBJ2-1
cdr3_nt: TGTGCCAGCAGTGACGGCGGCCCCTACAATGAGCAGTTCTTC
cdr3_aa: CASSDGGPYNEQFF

v_call: TRBV7-2
clone_size: NA
d_call: NA
j_call: TRBJ1-3
cdr3_nt: TGTGCCAGCACCCGGCGGGACACCTCTTCGCCTGGAAACACCATATATTTT
cdr3_aa: CASTRRDTSSPGNTIYF

v_call: TRBV6-1
clone_size: NA
d_call: NA
j_call: TRBJ2-2
cdr3_nt: TGTGCCAGCAGTGAAAACACCGGGGAGCTGTTTTTT
cdr3_aa: CASSENTGELFF